Described below is a single T cell receptor (beta chain) sequence and its context. What this receptor recognizes is not known. No base-level quality is on record; no much larger clone is a single base apart. CDR3 length: 15 amino acids, cysteine to phenylalanine. Only the CDR3 part of the read is kept: 45 bases, read in frame from the first base. Via the germline V gene (reference sequence), CDR1 is MNHEY and CDR2 SMNVEV. The V end loses 4 bases and the J end loses 1 base, and a stretch of 13 bases separates them. The first patient joined ICON in the first half of 2016, and enrollment wrapped up when the last patient was enrolled in the second half of 2018. In a subcohort of approximately 76 patients, fresh tumor and matched uninvolved tissue were collected for in-depth immune analyses, with TCR sequencing among those analyses. TCR sequencing was performed on DNA isolated from bulk tissue, without cell sorting.

The sample belongs to a study of tumor-infiltrating lymphocytes in localized non-small cell lung cancer (dated by TCRdb to the early 2020s). Looking at the study overall: Several histologies were represented in the cohort, which also included both smokers and never-smokers as well as patients whose samples were collected after neoadjuvant chemotherapy. A total of over 45 patients were included in the paired tumor versus uninvolved lung comparison of immunoSEQ T-cell fraction. Each patient contributed resected tumor tissue and uninvolved lung tissue from the same patient, described as non-adjacent to the tumor. The overall ICON cohort was composed of under 190 surgical patients with localized non-small cell lung cancer whose tumors were resected. Alongside flow cytometry, multiplex immunofluorescence, RNA-seq, exome sequencing and proteomics, TCR sequencing was applied to the same patients as one of several integrated assays. Study-wide findings and limitations: Because assay coverage varied across patients depending on available tissue quantity, TCR sequencing was performed for only a subset of the cohort. No association of tumor T-cell fraction from TCR sequencing with recurrence-free survival was found (p = 0.61). Because different assays used different pieces of the same tissue, technical variation could not be distinguished from intratumor heterogeneity. Consistent with immunofluorescence CD3 counts, TCRbeta sequencing supported greater T cell infiltration in tumors than in uninvolved lung tissue. The TCR-derived T-cell fraction showed no difference between the flow cytometry-defined immunotypes IM1 (good prognosis) and IM2 (poor prognosis).

The T-cell fraction in tumor and uninvolved lung tissue was obtained from TCR sequencing using the immunoSEQ assay. Per the original workflow: In the survival analysis, patients were divided into a high T-cell fraction group (upper tertile) and a low T-cell fraction group (lower two tertiles), and the two groups were compared using a log-rank test. A signed-rank test was used to test paired tumor versus uninvolved lung differences in T-cell fraction. TCRdb mirrors the immuneACCESS table, restricted to in-frame sequences. Some clones are absent from its copies; in checked studies, under half trace to an unresolved V gene, and the reason for the others is unknown. V and J calls and clone size are copied from that table; D and trimming were computed from the DNA. Recorded for this sample are 7,000 or so clones; approximately 75% of them occurred a single time. Approximately 12% of the sample is in the top ten clones.

Material: lung tumor tissue. The chain couples TRBV27 to TRBJ1-1; a confident D gene designation cannot be given. This clonotype originated in a human donor with non-small cell lung cancer. The CDR3 region: CASSSRREANTEAFF. The DNA sequence is as follows: TGTGCCAGCAGTTCTCGCCGGGAAGCGAACACTGAAGCTTTCTTT.